The entry below gives a single T cell receptor beta chain sequence along with its context. Its specificity is unknown. This entry is derived from a study of OX40 agonist ivuxolimab in advanced cancers. In the study overall: It was ivuxolimab, an agonistic anti-OX40 (CD134) antibody, that patients were treated with. General study results and limits: No antigen was identified for the clonally expanded peripheral T cells. Patients with a partial response at 0.1-3.0 mg/kg had among the lowest clonal expansion.

Germline CDR1 and CDR2: SGHRS and YFSETQ. The CDR3 is 16 residues long. V lost 5 bases and J lost 4; bases outside the gene matches: 12. Peripheral blood came from all dose cohorts at three timepoints. Only in-frame clones appear in the TCRdb table, and some are missing; sequencing was by immunoSEQ multiplex PCR. The sample has tens of thousands of clones; 75% to 90% are singletons. V usage is TRBV5-1 and J usage is TRBJ2-1, with 7 bases fitting TRBD1. Here the sequenced sample was CD4+ or CD8+ T cells sorted from blood, taken in a trial of the OX40 agonist ivuxolimab. The TCR was taken from an adult with an advanced solid tumor such as melanoma, head and neck, liver or kidney cancer. CDR3 DNA sequence: TGCGCCAGCAGTGTGGCAACCGGGACAGCATACAATGAGCAGTTCTTC. Translating it yields CASSVATGTAYNEQFF.